This T cell receptor beta chain appears in the sequencing data of a study of blood T cell repertoires in COVID-19. As for the study in general: There were acute and convalescent COVID-19 samples, and they came from the United States, Italy and Spain. Sources were T cells, B-cell-depleted T cells, or PBMCs; the material itself was cDNA or gDNA.

Original methodology: Estimation of nucleated cell counts relied on the amplification of reference gene primers. Produced via immunoSEQ multiplex PCR; TCRdb's table is partial and in-frame only. The V and J calls and clone size are taken from that table; D and trimming were inferred from the DNA. This sample yields some 50,000 clones, of which 77% are seen a single time; roughly a fifth belongs to the top ten. J lost 6 bases, V lost 6 bases, and 7 bases had no gene match. The CDR3 is 14 residues long. Germline loops: CDR1 SQVTM, CDR2 ANQGSEA. The chain carries TRBV29-1 and TRBJ2-1; 11 positions match TRBD2. The material sequenced was peripheral blood. The sequence came from a human donor with active or convalescent COVID-19. The donor label of this sample is uncertain. The CDR3 loop is CSVARLAGINEQFF. DNA for the CDR3: TGCAGCGTGGCTAGACTAGCGGGGATCAATGAGCAGTTCTTC.